This is a list of T cell receptor beta chains from one sample in a study of a mutant IDH1 vaccine in newly diagnosed glioma. TCRdb keeps only in-frame clones here, not all; method: immunoSEQ multiplex PCR. The sample carries about 92,000 clones, about 82% recorded once. Sequencing was performed on PBMCs, taken from a glioma patient treated with radiotherapy, temozolomide or both. These receptors came from a man aged 40-50 years with glioma. CDR3s include the opening cysteine and the closing phenylalanine or tryptophan. A D gene is named only where the DNA matches it firmly. The size of a clone is reported for some rows only, either as once, few or many, or as a class for expanded clones.

>TRBD2|TRBJ2-2|.|TRBV7-9
CASSLRIAGAGELFF
TGTGCCAGCAGCTTGCGAATAGCGGGAGCCGGGGAGCTGTTTTTT
>TRBD1|TRBJ2-3|.|TRBV5-1
CASSLQGASTDTQYF
TGCGCCAGCAGCTTACAGGGGGCAAGCACAGATACGCAGTATTTT
>.|TRBJ1-3|.|TRBV30
CAWAKQGNTIYF
TGTGCCTGGGCAAAACAGGGAAACACCATATATTTT
>TRBD1|TRBJ1-6|.|TRBV5-8
CASRGQGIDNSPLHF
TGTGCCAGCAGAGGACAGGGAATAGATAATTCACCCCTCCACTTT
>TRBD2|TRBJ2-7|.|TRBV7-9
CASSYNGGVYEQYF
TGTGCCAGCAGTTATAACGGGGGGGTTTACGAGCAGTACTTC
>TRBD1|TRBJ2-7|.|TRBV5-6
CASSFGTGVYEQYF
TGTGCCAGCAGCTTCGGGACAGGGGTGTACGAGCAGTACTTC
>.|TRBJ2-7|.|TRBV7-8
CASSLGGPYEQYF
TGTGCCAGCAGCTTAGGCGGGCCCTACGAGCAGTACTTC
>.|TRBJ2-7|few|TRBV4-1
CASSPSKQGYEQYF
TGCGCCAGCAGCCCTTCCAAGCAAGGATACGAGCAGTACTTC
>TRBD1|TRBJ1-1|few|TRBV7-9
CASSSGQGWTEAFF
TGTGCCAGCAGCTCAGGACAGGGGTGGACTGAAGCTTTCTTT
>.|TRBJ2-6|.|TRBV5-4
CASSLTGGGANVLTF
TGTGCCAGCAGCCTGACCGGAGGGGGGGCCAACGTCCTGACTTTC
>.|TRBJ1-2|.|TRBV28
CASSSQGNGYTF
TGTGCCAGCAGTTCCCAGGGCAATGGCTACACCTTC
>TRBD2|TRBJ2-3|once|TRBV15
CATSRDLAATDTQYF
TGTGCCACCAGCAGAGATCTAGCGGCCACAGATACGCAGTATTTT
>.|TRBJ1-5|few|TRBV6-1
CASSEWGAGQPQHF
TGTGCCAGCAGTGAATGGGGGGCCGGGCAGCCCCAGCATTTT
>.|TRBJ2-2|few|TRBV5-6
CASSLVGGNTGELFF
TGTGCCAGCAGCTTGGTTGGGGGGAACACCGGGGAGCTGTTTTTT
>.|TRBJ2-3|.|TRBV9
CASSVGAGPTDTQYF
TGTGCCAGCAGCGTAGGGGCAGGACCCACAGATACGCAGTATTTT
>.|TRBJ2-1|.|TRBV27
CASSPRRGTYNEQFF
TGTGCCAGCAGTCCCCGACGAGGCACCTACAATGAGCAGTTCTTC
>.|TRBJ2-2|.|TRBV11-2
CASREGKDGELFF
TGTGCCAGCAGGGAGGGGAAGGACGGGGAGCTGTTTTTT
>TRBD2|TRBJ2-1|.|TRBV5-1
CASSSRAGTVHNEQFF
TGCGCCAGCAGCTCGAGAGCGGGAACGGTGCACAATGAGCAGTTCTTC
>.|TRBJ1-6|.|TRBV25-1
CASSEYGGLGSPLHF
TGTGCCAGCAGTGAATACGGGGGGCTCGGTTCACCCCTCCACTTT
>.|TRBJ2-7|.|TRBV29-1
CSVISPGRIEQYF
TGCAGCGTTATCTCCCCAGGGAGGATCGAGCAGTACTTC
>.|TRBJ2-7|.|TRBV7-2
CASSKTDEQYF
TGTGCCAGCAGCAAGACGGACGAGCAGTACTTC
>.|TRBJ2-1|.|TRBV11-2
CASSGPGDEQFF
TGTGCCAGCAGCGGGCCGGGGGATGAGCAGTTCTTC
>TRBD1|TRBJ1-6|.|TRBV5-1
CASSSKLTSGTGNSPLHF
TGCGCCAGCAGCTCAAAGTTAACCTCCGGGACAGGGAATTCACCCCTCCACTTT
>TRBD1|TRBJ1-2|.|TRBV5-6
CASSLVSAPGGDGYTF
TGTGCCAGCAGCTTGGTTAGTGCTCCAGGGGGGGATGGCTACACCTTC
>.|TRBJ1-1|.|TRBV19
CASRTSGRLEAFF
TGTGCCAGTAGAACCTCTGGACGGCTTGAAGCTTTCTTT
>.|TRBJ1-1|.|TRBV5-5
CASSLDFTGNTEAFF
TGTGCCAGCAGCTTGGACTTTACAGGGAACACTGAAGCTTTCTTT